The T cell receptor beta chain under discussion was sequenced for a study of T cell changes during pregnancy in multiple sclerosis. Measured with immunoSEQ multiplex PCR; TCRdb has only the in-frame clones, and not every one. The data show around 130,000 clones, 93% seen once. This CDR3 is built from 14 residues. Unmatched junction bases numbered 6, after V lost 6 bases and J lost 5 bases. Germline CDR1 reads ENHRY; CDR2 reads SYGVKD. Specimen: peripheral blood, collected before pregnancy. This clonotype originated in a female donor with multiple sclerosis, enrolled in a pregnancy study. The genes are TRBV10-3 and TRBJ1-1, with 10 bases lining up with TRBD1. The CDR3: CAIRARQGATEAFF. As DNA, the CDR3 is TGTGCCATCAGAGCCCGACAGGGGGCGACTGAAGCTTTCTTT.